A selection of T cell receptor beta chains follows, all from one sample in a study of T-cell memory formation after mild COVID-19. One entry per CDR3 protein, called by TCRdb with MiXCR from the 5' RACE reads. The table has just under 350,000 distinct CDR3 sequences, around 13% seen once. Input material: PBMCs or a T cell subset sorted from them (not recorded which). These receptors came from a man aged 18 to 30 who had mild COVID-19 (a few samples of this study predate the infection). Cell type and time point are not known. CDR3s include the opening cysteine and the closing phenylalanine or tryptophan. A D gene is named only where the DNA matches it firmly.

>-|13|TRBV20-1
CSARGWVYNEQFF
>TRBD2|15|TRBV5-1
CASSPLPGGQNEQFF
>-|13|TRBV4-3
CASSGGVAYEQYF
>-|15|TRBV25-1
CATSLGGRGSDTQYF
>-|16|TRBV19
CASTPHSGANTGELFF
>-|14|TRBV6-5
CASSVRGPGTEAFF
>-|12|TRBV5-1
CASSLGGRDPFF
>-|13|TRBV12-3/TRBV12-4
CASGVASGNTIYF
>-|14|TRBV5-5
CASSFHDAPGTQYF
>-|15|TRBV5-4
CASSSSRGGIGELFF
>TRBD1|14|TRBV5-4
CASSHGQGNNEQFF
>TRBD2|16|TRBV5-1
CASSFPTSGVSDTQYF
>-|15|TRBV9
CASSSGWSYNSPLHF
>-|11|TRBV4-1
CASSHPDTQYF
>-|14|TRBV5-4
CASSSGGAAQPQHF
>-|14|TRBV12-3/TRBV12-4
CASSETVGGTEAFF
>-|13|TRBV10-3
CAIKGASSGELFF
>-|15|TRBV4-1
CASSPTGGETDTQYF
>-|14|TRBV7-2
CASSFYNRPYEQYF
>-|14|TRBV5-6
CASSLEQTNTEAFF
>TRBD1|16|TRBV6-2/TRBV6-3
CASSYADRAVKNIQYF
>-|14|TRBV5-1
CASSFDSSYNEQFF
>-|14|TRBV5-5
CASSQPTGFGEQFF
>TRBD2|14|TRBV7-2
CASGGTSGGGEQFF